Each of the 10 T cell receptor beta chains below was sequenced from the same sample in a study of T cells in localized non-small cell lung cancer (dated by TCRdb to 2019 to 2021). The protocol used for the library was the immunoSEQ multiplex PCR assay. Sourced from immuneACCESS, this table was stored by TCRdb with only in-frame sequences that have V and J called. A share of the clones is absent; for the studies checked, an unresolved V gene accounts for under half, and the remainder has no known explanation. The sample table holds roughly 72,000 clones, of which around 84% were seen once. Roughly 9.8% of the sample lies in the top ten. Material: peripheral blood, obtained before any cancer treatment. All receptors come from a female donor over 55 with stage I lung adenocarcinoma.

The chain is built from TRBV18 and TRBJ2-3, with D uncertain. CDR3 size: 13 residues. Trimming took off 0 bases at V and 3 bases at J, with 4 bases between the two ends. Germline CDR1 reads KGHSH; CDR2 reads LQKENI. The CDR3 coding sequence is TGTGCCAGCTCACCACCGTTTACAGATACGCAGTATTTT. Translation: CASSPPFTDTQYF.

The V and J genes are TRBV18 and TRBJ2-6; D remains unclear. Trimming cost V 2 bases and J 0 bases, with 2 bases left between them. Germline V gene data show CDR1 as KGHSH and CDR2 as LQKENI. The CDR3 totals 14 residues. This CDR3 is CASSPTSGANVLTF. The CDR3 DNA sequence: TGTGCCAGCTCACCAACCTCTGGGGCCAACGTCCTGACTTTC.

The chain is built from TRBV18 and TRBJ2-5; tentative D call: TRBD1 (6 bases). CDR1 and CDR2 from the germline V gene are KGHSH and LQKENI. Deletions cut 1 base from V and 2 bases from J, with 8 bases between. The CDR3 runs 14 residues. In DNA, the CDR3 is TGTGCCAGCTCACCACGTAGGGGGCAAGAGACCCAGTACTTC. Translating gives CASSPRRGQETQYF.

The chain links TRBV9 to TRBJ2-2; the D is unclear. The CDR3 covers 12 residues. V dropped 0 bases and J dropped 6 bases, with 3 bases sitting between them. Germline V gene data show CDR1 as SGDLS and CDR2 as YYNGEE. The DNA of the CDR3 is TGTGCCAGCAGCGTAGGCCCCGGGGAGCTGTTTTTT. Its translation is CASSVGPGELFF.

Only a few counts were recorded for this clone. The J gene is TRBJ1-2, the V gene TRBV5-1, with 11 bases aligning to TRBD1. The CDR3 has 15 amino acids. Trimming at V came to 0 bases and at J to 4 bases, leaving 2 bases not matched to a gene. Germline assignment: CDR1 SGHRS and CDR2 YFSETQ. The chain's CDR3 is CASSLEGQGVYGYTF. The CDR3 nucleotides are TGCGCCAGCAGCTTGGAGGGACAGGGGGTCTATGGCTACACCTTC.

The chain combines TRBV28 with TRBJ1-2; 9 nucleotides line up with TRBD1. The CDR3 loop spans 15 amino acids. The trim removed 5 bases at V and 3 bases at J, leaving 7 bases unmatched. Germline values: CDR1 MDHEN, CDR2 SYDVKM. The CDR3 region has the DNA TGTGCCAGCAGTCAAGGGACAGGGAGAGACTATGGCTACACCTTC. Translating gives CASSQGTGRDYGYTF.

CDR3 DNA: TGTGCCAGCAGAAAAAGAGGACAGCCTTCCTACAATGAGCAGTTCTTC. This gives the protein CASRKRGQPSYNEQFF. This chain links TRBV5-4 with TRBJ2-1, with D tentatively TRBD1 (6 bases). The CDR3 totals 16 residues. V lost 5 bases, J lost 1 base, and 16 bases lay in between. From germline, CDR1 is SGHNT and CDR2 YYREEE (reference sequence). Variable domain in full (rest from reference TRBV5-4 and TRBJ2-1): ETGVTQSPTHLIKTRGQQVTLRCSSQSGHNTVSWYQQALGQGPQFIFQYYREEENGRGNFPPRFSGLQFPNYSSELNVNALELDDSALYLCASRKRGQPSYNEQFFGPGTRLTVL.

A few counts support this clone. J is TRBJ1-1 and V is TRBV14, with 7 bases lining up with TRBD1. Trimming took 2 bases from V and 0 from J; bases not matched to a gene: 9. There are 17 residues in the CDR3. CDR1 is SGHDN and CDR2 is FVKESK in the germline V gene. DNA for the CDR3: TGTGCCAGCAGCCAAAGGAGGGGACAGATCATGAACACTGAAGCTTTCTTT. It specifies CASSQRRGQIMNTEAFF. The variable domain in full, with the rest retrieved from reference TRBV14 and TRBJ1-1, is EAGVTQFPSHSVIEKGQTVTLRCDPISGHDNLYWYRRVMGKEIKFLLHFVKESKQDESGMPNNRFLAERTGGTYSTLKVQPAELEDSGVYFCASSQRRGQIMNTEAFFGQGTRLTVV.

The chain carries TRBV2 and TRBJ2-1, with 10 bases that match TRBD2. The V and J ends lost 6 bases and 4 bases, in that order; junction bases with no gene match: 3. The CDR3 runs 14 residues. The germline gives CDR1 SNHLY, CDR2 FYNNEI. Here the CDR3 reads CASRSGRVYNEQFF. The CDR3 coding sequence is TGTGCCAGCAGGAGCGGGAGGGTATACAATGAGCAGTTCTTC.

The rearrangement uses TRBV2 and TRBJ2-6, with unresolved D. This CDR3 spans 14 amino acids. V lost 5 bases, J lost 0 bases, and 5 bases lay in between. Germline values: CDR1 SNHLY, CDR2 FYNNEI. Written as DNA, the CDR3 is TGTGCCAGCAGTCAGTACTCTGGGGCCAACGTCCTGACTTTC. Protein product: CASSQYSGANVLTF.